These T cell receptor beta chains were read from a single sample in a study of identifying expanded T cells in peripheral blood. Using immunoSEQ multiplex PCR, the repertoire was profiled, and TCRdb retains in-frame clones only, with some absent. The sample has 81,000 or so clones, 84% seen once. The sequenced sample consisted of blood. The source of these receptors is a person aged 18 to 75 in good health. CDR3s include the opening cysteine and the closing phenylalanine or tryptophan. Fields, in order: D gene, CDR3 length, J gene, V gene, clone size, CDR3 DNA, CDR3 protein. A D gene is named only where the DNA matches it firmly. Rows may omit the clone size; those that give it use once, few, many or a size class.

>.|14|TRBJ2-1|TRBV29-1|.
TGCAGCGTTTTCCTTGCGGGTCTTTACAATGAGCAGTTCTTC
CSVFLAGLYNEQFF
>TRBD1|14|TRBJ1-2|TRBV29-1|few
TGCAGCGTCCGTGTCGACAGGGAGGCGTATGGCTACACCTTC
CSVRVDREAYGYTF
>.|19|TRBJ2-1|TRBV28|.
TGTGCCAGCAGTTTTTGGGGCGCTTGGTGGGAGATGGAACGGAATGAGCAGTTCTTC
CASSFWGAWWEMERNEQFF
>.|13|TRBJ1-2|TRBV11-2|.
TGTGCCAGCAGCACCCAGAGACAGTATGGCTACACCTTC
CASSTQRQYGYTF
>TRBD1|15|TRBJ1-1|TRBV6-5|.
TGTGCCAGCAGCCAAGAGGGGGCGCCGGGGACTGAAGCTTTCTTT
CASSQEGAPGTEAFF
>.|13|TRBJ1-5|TRBV5-8|.
TGTGCCAGCAGCTTGCCTACCGGTCAGCCCCAGCATTTT
CASSLPTGQPQHF
>.|15|TRBJ1-4|TRBV5-1|few
TGCGCCAGCAGCCCGCCAAAGCCAGGGAATGAAAAACTGTTTTTT
CASSPPKPGNEKLFF
>TRBD2|16|TRBJ2-7|TRBV9|.
TGTGCCAGCAGCGATGGGACTAGCGGGGCTATCTACGAGCAGTACTTC
CASSDGTSGAIYEQYF
>.|15|TRBJ2-5|TRBV11-2|.
TGTGCCAGCAGCTTAGAGGCGACGGGACAAGAGACCCAGTACTTC
CASSLEATGQETQYF
>TRBD1|14|TRBJ1-2|TRBV29-1|.
TGCAGCGTTGAAGTAGGGACAGGGGTCTATGGCTACACCTTC
CSVEVGTGVYGYTF
>.|15|TRBJ2-7|TRBV5-5|.
TGTGCCAGCAGCTCGGGACTCCTCAGCTCCTACGAGCAGTACTTC
CASSSGLLSSYEQYF
>.|12|TRBJ1-5|TRBV28|.
TGTGCCAGCAGAAATCTAGCTCAGCCCCAGCATTTT
CASRNLAQPQHF
>.|14|TRBJ2-5|TRBV7-9|.
TGTGCCAGCAGCTTGAGGGGTAATCAAGAGACCCAGTACTTC
CASSLRGNQETQYF
>.|10|TRBJ2-5|TRBV20-1|once
TGCAGTGCTCAACAGGAGACCCAGTACTTC
CSAQQETQYF
>.|11|TRBJ1-1|TRBV19|.
TGTGCCAGTAGAGTCGCTGTCTCGGCTTTCTTT
CASRVAVSAFF
>.|14|TRBJ2-3|TRBV21-1|.
TGTGCCAGCCTAACCGGGCCCACAGGGGGTACGCAGTATTTT
CASLTGPTGGTQYF
>TRBD1|14|TRBJ2-3|TRBV28|.
TGTGCCAGCAGGCTTACAGGGGTGACAGATACGCAGTATTTT
CASRLTGVTDTQYF
>TRBD1|15|TRBJ2-7|TRBV28|few
TGTGCCAGCAGTCCCGGACAGGGGGATTTATACGAGCAGTACTTC
CASSPGQGDLYEQYF
>TRBD2|15|TRBJ2-2|TRBV7-3|.
TGTGCCAGCAGTCGCGGTTTAGCGGGAGCCGGGGAGCTGTTTTTT
CASSRGLAGAGELFF
>.|12|TRBJ1-4|TRBV5-4|.
TGTGCCAGCAGCTTCGAGGATGAAAAACTGTTTTTT
CASSFEDEKLFF
>.|15|TRBJ2-7|TRBV4-1|.
TGCGCCAGCAGCCAAGGTTCGCAGGGCTACTACGAGCAGTACTTC
CASSQGSQGYYEQYF
>.|17|TRBJ1-5|TRBV21-1|.
TGTGCCAGCAGCAAGGCATATGGACCGTATGGGGATCAGCCCCAGCATTTT
CASSKAYGPYGDQPQHF
>TRBD2|14|TRBJ2-7|TRBV5-6|.
TGTGCCAGCAGCTTAAGCGGGAGCTTGTACGAGCAGTACTTC
CASSLSGSLYEQYF
>.|15|TRBJ2-1|TRBV9|.
TGTGCCAGCAGCGTAGCTTTGGGCAGGCCCGGGGAGCAGTTCTTC
CASSVALGRPGEQFF
>.|15|TRBJ2-1|TRBV19|.
TGTGCCAGTAGTAAGACAGGAGGGAGGGACAATGAGCAGTTCTTC
CASSKTGGRDNEQFF
>.|13|TRBJ2-3|TRBV5-5|few
TGTGCCAGCAGCTCATTTAGCAGCATCCGTCAGTATTTT
CASSSFSSIRQYF